A single sample gave rise to the 16 T cell receptor beta chains below, sequenced in a study of blood T cell repertoires in COVID-19. Profiling relied on immunoSEQ multiplex PCR, and the TCRdb table lists in-frame clones only, not all of them. The table lists under 75,000 clones, about 90% of them singletons. The material sequenced was peripheral blood. All receptors come from a woman of 80 years or more with active COVID-19.

The gene calls are TRBV7-8 and TRBJ1-1, with a tentative D call TRBD1 (5 bases). The CDR3 length is 13 residues. Between the trimmed V and J ends, which lost 5 bases and 4 bases, there was a span of 11 bases. Per germline, CDR1 SGHVS and CDR2 FQNEAQ. The chain's CDR3 is CASSPDGGTEAFF. In nucleotides, the CDR3 is TGTGCCAGCAGCCCGGACGGGGGCACTGAAGCTTTCTTT.

The V and J genes are TRBV5-1 and TRBJ2-5; 9 bases agree with TRBD2. The V and J ends lost 1 base and 4 bases, in that order; junction bases with no gene match: 8. The CDR3 consists of 16 residues. Germline values: CDR1 SGHRS, CDR2 YFSETQ. CDR3 in DNA: TGCGCCAGCAGCTTGACGGGAAAAGCGGGGGGAGAGACCCAGTACTTC. Translating it yields CASSLTGKAGGETQYF.

This chain joins TRBV4-3 and TRBJ2-5; 10 positions match TRBD2. V lost 4 bases to trimming and J lost 2 bases; unmatched junction nucleotides: 25. This CDR3 is 22 amino acids long. Germline V gene sequence: CDR1 LGHNA, CDR2 YSLEER. CDR3 in DNA: TGCGCCAGCAGCCCTGAACGGGTCGGGGTAGGGTCGGTTAGCGGGGGGCAAGAGACCCAGTACTTC. Translated, it gives CASSPERVGVGSVSGGQETQYF.

This chain links TRBV4-2 with TRBJ2-3; D gene ambiguous. The CDR3 extends over 12 amino acids. Trimming shortened V by 3 bases and J by 8 bases, and 9 bases separated the two germline ends. Germline CDR1 is LGHNA and CDR2 is YNFKEQ. The CDR3 here is CASSQARGTQYF. For the CDR3, the DNA is TGTGCCAGCAGCCAGGCCCGTGGTACGCAGTATTTT.

V is TRBV6-5 and J is TRBJ1-1, with no clear D. The germline V gene has CDR1 MNHEY and CDR2 SVGAGI. Between the trimmed V and J ends, which lost 3 bases and 0 bases, there was a span of 8 bases. The CDR3 contains 14 residues. The CDR3 DNA sequence: TGTGCCAGCAGTTATGCGGAAATGAACACTGAAGCTTTCTTT. Translated: CASSYAEMNTEAFF.

This clone was picked up a small number of times. V is TRBV28 and J is TRBJ1-6; tentatively, D is TRBD1 (5 bases). V lost 5 bases and J lost 6, with 14 bases in between. Germline V gene data show CDR1 as MDHEN and CDR2 as SYDVKM. The CDR3 totals 15 residues. In nucleotides, the CDR3 is TGTGCCAGCAGTGGGCCGGGTAGGGGTAATTCACCCCTCCACTTT. Protein product: CASSGPGRGNSPLHF.

The chain combines TRBV6-1 with TRBJ2-1, with 8 positions matching TRBD1. The V segment lost 2 bases and the J segment 6 bases; nucleotides outside the gene matches: 6. Per germline, CDR1 MNHNS and CDR2 SASEGT. The CDR3 is 15 residues long. CDR3 protein: CASSESGTGRNEQFF. As DNA, the CDR3 is TGTGCCAGCAGTGAATCCGGGACAGGACGCAATGAGCAGTTCTTC.

The V call is TRBV7-8, the J call TRBJ2-7; 10 positions agree with TRBD2. From germline, CDR1 is SGHVS and CDR2 FQNEAQ. Trimming took 2 bases from V and 6 from J; bases not matched to a gene: 10. This CDR3 is built from 16 residues. The CDR3 DNA follows: TGTGCCAGCAGCTTATTAGGTGTAGCGGGGGGCACCGAGCAGTACTTC. Encoded protein: CASSLLGVAGGTEQYF. Variable domain in full (rest from reference TRBV7-8 and TRBJ2-7): GAGVSQSPRYKVAKRGQDVALRCDPISGHVSLFWYQQALGQGPEFLTYFQNEAQLDKSGLPSDRFFAERPEGSVSTLKIQRTQQEDSAVYLCASSLLGVAGGTEQYFGPGTRLTVT.

The rearrangement joins TRBV6-5 to TRBJ2-5; 8 bases agree with TRBD1. In germline, CDR1 is MNHEY, CDR2 SVGAGI. This CDR3 contains 15 residues. The J segment lost 4 bases and the V segment lost 6 bases, leaving 10 bases of the junction unmatched. The CDR3 sequence: CASRDDRGCVETQYF. CDR3 coding DNA: TGTGCCAGCAGGGACGACAGGGGATGTGTAGAGACCCAGTACTTC.

The chain uses TRBV6-2 or TRBV6-3 and TRBJ2-1; TRBD2 matches 9 bases. This CDR3 has 16 amino acids. Germline CDR1 is MNHEY and CDR2 is SVGEGT. The J segment lost 8 bases and the V segment lost 2 bases, leaving 10 bases of the junction unmatched. CDR3 sequence: CASSYGNGGGADEQFF. The CDR3 DNA reads as TGTGCCAGCAGTTACGGAAACGGCGGGGGGGCCGATGAGCAGTTCTTC.

The rearrangement links TRBV30 to TRBJ1-1; 7 bases align to TRBD1. The CDR3 has 12 residues. The V and J ends lost 5 bases and 4 bases, in that order; junction bases with no gene match: 4. The germline V gene has CDR1 GTSNPN and CDR2 SVGIG (reference sequence). CDR3 coding DNA: TGTGCCTGGGGCACAGGGGCCACTGAAGCTTTCTTT. Encoded protein: CAWGTGATEAFF.

This chain connects TRBV28 to TRBJ2-3, with a weak D call TRBD2 (5 bases). This CDR3 contains 12 residues. Germline V gene lookup returns CDR1 MDHEN and CDR2 SYDVKM. V gave up 8 bases and J gave up 0 bases, with 6 bases separating them. CDR3 coding DNA: TGTGCCAGCGGACTTAGCACAGATACGCAGTATTTT. Translation gives CASGLSTDTQYF.

The chain couples TRBV6-5 to TRBJ1-4; TRBD1 matches 8 bases. CDR3 length: 14 residues. The V gene's germline CDR1 is MNHEY and CDR2 SVGAGI. The V and J ends lost 4 bases and 8 bases, in that order; junction bases with no gene match: 6. CDR3 amino acids: CASSSRGLGEKLFF. For the CDR3, the DNA is TGTGCCAGCAGTTCCAGGGGGCTTGGGGAAAAACTGTTTTTT.

This clone was observed once. The gene calls are TRBV19 and TRBJ1-1; D remains unclear. In germline, CDR1 is LNHDA, CDR2 SQIVND (reference sequence). CDR3 length: 14 residues. V was pared by 7 bases and J by 4 bases, with 16 bases between. As DNA, the CDR3 is TGTGCCAGTATCCAAACCCCCGGGGTCACTGAAGCTTTCTTT. This encodes CASIQTPGVTEAFF.

This clone was observed once. The gene calls are TRBV6-5 and TRBJ1-2; D is ambiguous. The germline V and J ends were trimmed by 2 bases and 9 bases, with 16 bases remaining between them. The germline V gene has CDR1 MNHEY and CDR2 SVGAGI. The CDR3 loop spans 14 amino acids. The CDR3 region is CASSYLTNPGSYTF. The DNA of the CDR3 is TGTGCCAGCAGTTACCTAACAAACCCGGGAAGCTACACCTTC.

This clone was recorded once. V gene TRBV5-8 combines with J gene TRBJ2-5, with TRBD2 matching over 11 bases. V lost 7 bases and J lost 1; bases outside the gene matches: 6. The CDR3 length is 15 residues. Germline V gene sequence: CDR1 SGHTS, CDR2 YDEGEE. This CDR3 reads CASAQLAGVQETQYF. DNA for the CDR3: TGTGCCAGCGCCCAACTAGCGGGGGTCCAAGAGACCCAGTACTTC.